This is a list of T cell receptor beta chains from one sample in a study of tumor-infiltrating lymphocytes in localized non-small cell lung cancer. The protocol was immunoSEQ multiplex PCR, while the TCRdb copy is restricted to in-frame clones and leaves out a portion. The data show 11,000 to 15,000 clones, under 70% seen once. Sequences were obtained from uninvolved lung tissue not adjacent to the tumor. The source of these receptors is a human donor with non-small cell lung cancer. The CDR3 runs from the conserved cysteine through the conserved F or W. Fields, in order: V gene, clone size, J gene, D gene, CDR3 DNA, CDR3 protein. A D gene is named only where the DNA matches it firmly. Clone size is stated in some rows and not others, as once, few, many or a class when expanded.

TRBV6-1,.,TRBJ1-5,.,TGTGCCAGCAGTGGCTTCAGCCAACAGCCCCAGCATTTT,CASSGFSQQPQHF
TRBV6-1,.,TRBJ1-2,.,TGTGCCAGCAGTGAAAATCGTCGGGGTGGCTACACCTTC,CASSENRRGGYTF
TRBV19,.,TRBJ1-5,.,TGTGCCAGTACTAGAGGGGTTTATCAGCCCCAGCATTTT,CASTRGVYQPQHF
TRBV6-5,.,TRBJ1-2,.,TGTGCCAGCAGTTTTAGACAGAATAATGGCTACACCTTC,CASSFRQNNGYTF
TRBV30,.,TRBJ1-6,TRBD1,TGTGCCTGGAGGGGACAGGGAAATTCACCCCTCCACTTT,CAWRGQGNSPLHF
TRBV11-2,.,TRBJ2-5,TRBD1,TGTGCCAGCAGCTGGGGACAGCAAGAGACCCAGTACTTC,CASSWGQQETQYF
TRBV4-2,.,TRBJ2-3,TRBD2,TGTGCCAGCAGCCAAGAGCTAGCGGGGTCTAGCACAGATACGCAGTATTTT,CASSQELAGSSTDTQYF
TRBV10-3,.,TRBJ1-3,.,TGTGCCATCAGTGAGAGGGCCGACAGTTGGCCCGTGTCTGGAAACACCATATATTTT,CAISERADSWPVSGNTIYF
TRBV5-1,.,TRBJ2-7,.,TGCGCCAGCAGCCCTACAGGGATCCACGAGCAGTACTTC,CASSPTGIHEQYF
TRBV30,.,TRBJ2-5,.,TGTGCCTGGAGTGTAAGGGTGGAGACCCAGTACTTC,CAWSVRVETQYF
TRBV6-6,.,TRBJ2-1,TRBD2,TGTGCCAGCAGGATTTGGACTAGCGGGGGTAATGATGAGCAGTTCTTC,CASRIWTSGGNDEQFF
TRBV10-3,.,TRBJ1-5,.,TGTGCCATCAGCCCCCGGGGGTTGGATCAGCCCCAGCATTTT,CAISPRGLDQPQHF
TRBV7-3,few,TRBJ2-7,TRBD1,TGTGCCAGCAGCTTAATGCAGGGGGCGACATACGAGCAGTACTTC,CASSLMQGATYEQYF
TRBV15,once,TRBJ2-7,TRBD2,TGTGCCACCAGCAGAGATCTTAGCGGGAGCTACGAGCAGTACTTC,CATSRDLSGSYEQYF
TRBV30,once,TRBJ1-6,TRBD1,TGTGCCTGGAGTACCGGGACAGGGAATTCACCCCTCCACTTT,CAWSTGTGNSPLHF
TRBV5-6,.,TRBJ1-2,.,TGTGCCAGCAGCTTGGAATTCGGCGACTATGGCTACACCTTC,CASSLEFGDYGYTF
TRBV29-1,.,TRBJ1-2,.,TGCAGCGTTGTTTTAAATGGTAGGGGAAGTGATGGCTACACCTTC,CSVVLNGRGSDGYTF
TRBV2,.,TRBJ1-1,.,TGTGCCAGCAGTGAGCGACAGGCGAAGAACACTGAAGCTTTCTTT,CASSERQAKNTEAFF
TRBV28,.,TRBJ1-5,.,TGTGCCAGCAGTTTGGCGAGCTATAGCAATCAGCCCCAGCATTTT,CASSLASYSNQPQHF
TRBV4-1,.,TRBJ1-1,.,TGCGCCAGCAGCCAAGATGGTTTAGGAACGGTAGTTTACACTGAAGCTTTCTTT,CASSQDGLGTVVYTEAFF
TRBV5-5,.,TRBJ2-7,.,TGTGCCAGCAGCTTAGGGGCAACTACCTACGAGCAGTACTTC,CASSLGATTYEQYF
TRBV7-2,.,TRBJ2-7,.,TGTGCCAGCAGCTTCGGGGATTTCGACGAGCAGTACTTC,CASSFGDFDEQYF
TRBV30,.,TRBJ1-1,.,TGTGCCTGGAGTGAGTATCGAAACACTGAAGCTTTCTTT,CAWSEYRNTEAFF
TRBV10-3,.,TRBJ1-5,TRBD1,TGTGCCATCAGTGACCCCTACAGGGGCCGCAATCAGCCCCAGCATTTT,CAISDPYRGRNQPQHF
TRBV5-8,.,TRBJ2-7,.,TGTGCCACCCCAAAGGGCCAGGCTCACCGGGGGGAGCAGTACTTC,CATPKGQAHRGEQYF
TRBV2,.,TRBJ2-5,.,TGTGCCAGCAGTGCCCAGACCCGGGGAGGAGAGACCCAGTACTTC,CASSAQTRGGETQYF
TRBV13,.,TRBJ1-1,.,TGTGCCAGCAGCTTCCGACAGGCCCGGGGCACTGAAGCTTTCTTT,CASSFRQARGTEAFF
TRBV25-1,.,TRBJ1-1,.,TGTGCCAGCAGTGCGGCCGGGGGCTCGCCGAACACTGAAGCTTTCTTT,CASSAAGGSPNTEAFF
TRBV6-1,.,TRBJ1-1,TRBD1,TGTGCCAGCAGTGAGGGACAGCTAAACACTGAAGCTTTCTTT,CASSEGQLNTEAFF
TRBV11-3,.,TRBJ2-3,.,TGTGCCAGCAGCTTGACTAGTCTTTACACAGATACGCAGTATTTT,CASSLTSLYTDTQYF
TRBV12-5,.,TRBJ1-4,.,TGTGCTAGTGGCCCCCGTGGGGGAGACAGATCAACTAATGAAAAACTGTTTTTT,CASGPRGGDRSTNEKLFF
TRBV28,.,TRBJ2-4,TRBD2,TGTGCCAGCAGTTTAGTAGCGGGAGGCCCGTTCGCCAAAAACATTCAGTACTTC,CASSLVAGGPFAKNIQYF
TRBV25-1,few,TRBJ2-5,.,TGTGCCAGCAGTGAGTATCAGGGAAGACAAGAGACCCAGTACTTC,CASSEYQGRQETQYF
TRBV5-1,.,TRBJ2-1,TRBD2,TGCGCCAGCAAGCTAGCGGAGCCCTACAATGAGCAGTTCTTC,CASKLAEPYNEQFF
TRBV5-1,.,TRBJ2-7,TRBD2,TGCGCCAGTTCTCAGCGGGGGGCCCACGAGCAGTACTTC,CASSQRGAHEQYF
TRBV6-1,.,TRBJ1-6,TRBD1,TGTGCCAGCAGTGTTGGACAGGGGGGGACACCCCTCCACTTT,CASSVGQGGTPLHF
TRBV6-1,medium-sized,TRBJ1-5,TRBD1,TGTGCCAGCAGTGAAGTTGGACGACAGGGGTTAAGGAATCAGCCCCAGCATTTT,CASSEVGRQGLRNQPQHF
TRBV28,.,TRBJ2-1,.,TGTGCCAGCAGGAGGAGAGCGGGACAACCCTACAATGAGCAGTTCTTC,CASRRRAGQPYNEQFF
TRBV5-1,few,TRBJ2-2,.,TGCGCCAGCAGCCCGGGACCGGCGAACACCGGGGAGCTGTTTTTT,CASSPGPANTGELFF
TRBV5-8,.,TRBJ1-5,TRBD1,TGTGCCAGCAGCTTGGACAGGGGTAGTGGCAATCAGCCCCAGCATTTT,CASSLDRGSGNQPQHF
TRBV4-3,.,TRBJ1-1,TRBD1,TGCGCCAGCAGCCAAGATCATAGGACAGGGGGCGCTGGGACTGAAGCTTTCTTT,CASSQDHRTGGAGTEAFF
TRBV30,.,TRBJ2-1,.,TGTGCCTGGCAGACTCCTCCTATAAGCTCCTACAATGAGCAGTTCTTC,CAWQTPPISSYNEQFF
TRBV30,few,TRBJ2-7,.,TGTGCCTGGAGTGTTGGTGCGGGTCCATCTTACTTC,CAWSVGAGPSYF
TRBV28,.,TRBJ2-7,.,TGTGCCAGCACCCTCGGCAGGAGCTCCTACGAGCAGTACTTC,CASTLGRSSYEQYF
TRBV29-1,.,TRBJ2-1,TRBD2,TGCAGCGTTGGTAGGGCGGGAGCGGGGTACAATGAGCAGTTCTTC,CSVGRAGAGYNEQFF
TRBV30,large,TRBJ1-1,TRBD1,TGTGCCTGGGGACTAGGACAGGTATACACTGAAGCTTTCTTT,CAWGLGQVYTEAFF
TRBV19,.,TRBJ1-2,.,TGTGCCAGTAGCCCCAGGAAGGGGTCCTATGGCTACACCTTC,CASSPRKGSYGYTF
TRBV2,.,TRBJ1-3,.,TGTGCCAGCAGTGAAGGGGGCAGCTCTGGAAACACCATATATTTT,CASSEGGSSGNTIYF
TRBV27,.,TRBJ2-7,.,TGTGCCAGCAGTTTATCTAGGACCTCCTACGAGCAGTACTTC,CASSLSRTSYEQYF
TRBV7-3,.,TRBJ2-5,.,TGTGCCAGCAGCCCCAGGCAGGGCGGCCAAGAGACCCAGTACTTC,CASSPRQGGQETQYF
TRBV28,.,TRBJ2-2,.,TGTGCCAGCAGTTTAGGCGGGTCGACCGGGGAGCTGTTTTTT,CASSLGGSTGELFF
TRBV2,once,TRBJ1-1,.,TGTGCCAGCATGAAGACCCGGGGGAACACTGAAGCTTTCTTT,CASMKTRGNTEAFF
TRBV27,.,TRBJ1-2,.,TGTGCCAGCAGACCGGATCTTAACTATGGCTACACCTTC,CASRPDLNYGYTF
TRBV29-1,.,TRBJ1-3,.,TGCAGCGTTGAGTCAGGGTACGGAAACACCATATATTTT,CSVESGYGNTIYF
TRBV18,few,TRBJ2-7,TRBD2,TGTGCCAGCTCACCAAGCGGGGCCTCCTACGAGCAGTACTTC,CASSPSGASYEQYF
TRBV2,few,TRBJ1-5,.,TGTGCCAGCAGTGCAGATTATCAGCCCCAGCATTTT,CASSADYQPQHF
TRBV25-1,.,TRBJ2-1,.,TGTGCCAGCAGTGGAGGGGAATGGGGCAGCCACAATGAGCAGTTCTTC,CASSGGEWGSHNEQFF
TRBV28,.,TRBJ1-2,.,TGTGCCAGCAGACGGTGGGGGGACGGATACTATGGCTACACCTTC,CASRRWGDGYYGYTF
TRBV7-6,once,TRBJ2-5,TRBD1,TGTGCCAGCAGCTCGCCCGACAGGGGGACCCAGTACTTC,CASSSPDRGTQYF
TRBV13,.,TRBJ1-4,TRBD1,TGTGCCAGCAGTCCGGACAGGAGCAATGAAAAACTGTTTTTT,CASSPDRSNEKLFF